The sequence of this TCR beta chain was determined in a study of control samples from healthy donors and cancer patients. Profiling relied on immunoSEQ multiplex PCR, and the TCRdb table lists in-frame clones only, not all of them. The table has 75,000 to 100,000 clones, roughly 90% seen once; the top ten hold under 4%. CDR1 and CDR2 from the germline V gene are SQVTM and ANQGSEA. This CDR3 has 15 amino acids. The ends lost 7 bases at V and 2 bases at J; junction bases unmatched: 9. This clone was seen just once. The material sequenced was blood. The TCR comes from a human donor in good health. The donor label of this sample is uncertain. The V gene is TRBV29-1, the J gene TRBJ2-3, with 10 bases aligning to TRBD1. The CDR3 region is CSDNLTGGNTDTQYF. The CDR3 DNA follows: TGCAGCGACAATCTGACAGGGGGCAACACAGATACGCAGTATTTT.